This T cell receptor (beta chain) was documented in a study of T cell repertoires in cytomegalovirus infection. Turning to the study itself: An indication of both CMV infection and matching HLA type came from public TCR beta signatures. Whole-study results and caveats: People with CMV and the relevant HLA were identified by cumulative public TCR beta family frequency.

MiXCR, run by TCRdb on the reads, gives a single entry per CDR3 protein. The data contain hundreds of thousands of distinct CDR3 sequences, around 11% of them singletons. Germline V gives CDR1 SGHTA, CDR2 FQGTGA. This CDR3 is built from 15 residues. Trimming shortened V by 4 bases and J by 7 bases, and 16 bases separated the two germline ends. This clonotype was detected only a few times. The target antigen is unknown. This TCR came from a human donor in good health (CMV status not recorded). Some clones in this sample may be carry-over from other donors' samples. This rearrangement joins TRBV7-3 to TRBJ2-2; D is perhaps TRBD1 or TRBD2 (5 bases each). The sequenced sample consisted of PBMCs. In DNA, the CDR3 is TGTGCCAGCAGCTCCAATGGGGGTCGCGGCGGGGAGCTGTTTTTT. The encoded protein is CASSSNGGRGGELFF.